Below are 20 T cell receptor beta chains sequenced from a single sample in a study of T cell responses to AZD1222 COVID-19 vaccine. Assay used: immunoSEQ multiplex PCR; TCRdb lists only in-frame clones, some missing. The sample consists of around 100,000 clones, roughly four fifths of them appearing once. This sample comprised peripheral blood, obtained on day 0 of AZD1222 vaccination. The receptors originated from an adult in good health.

This clone was seen once. The chain joins TRBV5-1 to TRBJ1-4, with a possible D match to TRBD1 (5 bases). V gave up 5 bases and J gave up 6 bases, with 14 bases separating them. Germline values: CDR1 SGHRS, CDR2 YFSETQ. This CDR3 is built from 14 residues. CDR3 DNA sequence: TGCGCCAGCAGTCCGCCAGGGTCTGATGAAAAACTGTTTTTT. Translation: CASSPPGSDEKLFF.

The rearrangement links TRBV4-1 to TRBJ1-3; D uncertain. This CDR3 contains 15 residues. The V end was cut by 0 bases, the J end by 0 bases, with 6 bases between. The germline gives CDR1 MGHRA, CDR2 YSYEKL. The CDR3 spells CASSQDWSSGNTIYF. The DNA of the CDR3 is TGCGCCAGCAGCCAAGACTGGAGCTCTGGAAACACCATATATTTT.

The chain has TRBV3-1 (or the pseudogene TRBV3-2) and TRBJ1-2; 7 bases are shared with TRBD1. The CDR3 is 16 residues long. The germline V gene has CDR1 LGHDT and CDR2 YNNKEL (reference sequence). J gave up 4 bases and V 2 bases, and 10 bases lay outside the gene matches. In DNA form, the CDR3 reads TGTGCCAGCAGCCAAACAAGGACAGGAGGGGGCTATGGCTACACCTTC. Its translation: CASSQTRTGGGYGYTF.

This clone was picked up one time. The J gene is TRBJ1-3, the V gene TRBV5-6; TRBD1 matches 9 bases. The ends lost 2 bases at V and 4 bases at J; junction bases unmatched: 4. CDR1 and CDR2 from the germline V gene are SGHDT and YYEEEE. There are 15 residues in the CDR3. The CDR3 nucleotides read TGTGCCAGCAGCTTCGGACAGGGGCAAGGAAACACCATATATTTT. Amino acid sequence: CASSFGQGQGNTIYF.

V gene TRBV7-2 combines with J gene TRBJ1-5; D is undetermined. V shed 0 bases and J shed 8 bases, with 8 bases lying between them. Germline CDR1 SGHTA, CDR2 FQGNSA. The CDR3 runs to 13 residues. The CDR3 loop reads CASSLAIREPQHF. Written as DNA, the CDR3 is TGTGCCAGCAGCTTAGCTATCCGGGAGCCCCAGCATTTT.

V usage is TRBV5-1 and J usage is TRBJ1-5; D is ambiguous. This CDR3 has 15 residues. Germline V CDR1 and CDR2: SGHRS, YFSETQ. V shed 0 bases and J shed 3 bases, with 10 bases lying between them. The CDR3 sequence is CASSLAGYYNQPQHF. CDR3 in DNA: TGCGCCAGCAGCTTGGCCGGGTACTACAATCAGCCCCAGCATTTT.

The rearrangement uses TRBV11-3 and TRBJ2-7; 7 bases match TRBD2. The CDR3 is 12 amino acids. Germline CDR1 is SGHNT and CDR2 is YENEEA. V was clipped by 6 bases and J by 5 bases; unmatched bases: 4. CDR3 loop: CASSRTSDEQYF. The CDR3 DNA is TGTGCCAGCAGTCGTACTAGCGACGAGCAGTACTTC. Drawing the rest from reference TRBV11-3 and TRBJ2-7, the complete variable domain is EAGVVQSPRYKIIEKKQPVAFWCNPISGHNTLYWYLQNLGQGPELLIRYENEEAVDDSQLPKDRFSAERLKGVDSTLKIQPAELGDSAVYLCASSRTSDEQYFGPGTRLTVT.

J is TRBJ2-3 and V is TRBV3-1 (or the pseudogene TRBV3-2), with 10 bases fitting TRBD2. CDR1 is LGHDT and CDR2 is YNNKEL in the germline V gene (reference sequence). J lost 6 bases, V lost 3 bases, and 6 bases had no gene match. CDR3 length equals 15 residues. The CDR3 nucleotides read TGTGCCAGCAGCCAGAGGACTAGCGGTGCCGATACGCAGTATTTT. Protein sequence: CASSQRTSGADTQYF.

The chain carries TRBV5-1 and TRBJ1-1; a weak D match, TRBD1 (5 bases). The V end lost 2 bases, the J end lost 5 bases, and 22 bases lay between the germline ends. The CDR3 is 17 amino acids. The germline CDR1 and CDR2 sequences are SGHRS and YFSETQ. The chain's CDR3 is CASSLRFGWGSATEAFF. CDR3 DNA sequence: TGCGCCAGCAGCTTACGTTTTGGTTGGGGGTCGGCAACTGAAGCTTTCTTT.

This chain connects TRBV5-8 to TRBJ1-6, with D perhaps TRBD1 (5 bases). V lost 0 bases, J lost 2 bases, and 12 bases lay in between. Germline CDR1 and CDR2: SGHTS and YDEGEE. The CDR3 is 17 residues long. The CDR3 spells CASSLGGVGAYNSPLHF. Here the CDR3 DNA reads TGTGCCAGCAGCTTGGGGGGGGTCGGGGCCTATAATTCACCCCTCCACTTT.

Here the CDR3 reads CASSPGQGYNEQFF. The CDR3 DNA follows: TGTGCCAGCAGCCCGGGACAGGGCTACAATGAGCAGTTCTTC. J is TRBJ2-1 and V is TRBV2, with 9 bases matching TRBD1. Germline-derived CDR1 and CDR2 are SNHLY and FYNNEI. V shed 6 bases and J 3 bases; nucleotides not matched to a gene: 3. The CDR3 runs to 14 residues.

The CDR3 DNA follows: TGCGCCAGCAGCGGCACTAGCGGGATGGGTGAGCAGTTCTTC. Its translation is CASSGTSGMGEQFF. V usage is TRBV5-1 and J usage is TRBJ2-1; 10 nucleotides line up with TRBD2. V lost 4 bases to trimming and J lost 9 bases; unmatched junction nucleotides: 7. Germline V gene lookup returns CDR1 SGHRS and CDR2 YFSETQ. CDR3 length: 14 amino acids.

The V gene is TRBV6-5, the J gene TRBJ1-5; 7 positions agree with TRBD1. J was trimmed by 4 bases and V by 6 bases; bases with no gene match: 9. Germline assignment: CDR1 MNHEY and CDR2 SVGAGI. There are 15 residues in the CDR3. The CDR3 loop is CASRLAWTGNQPQHF. The CDR3 DNA reads TGTGCCAGCAGGTTAGCGTGGACAGGTAATCAGCCCCAGCATTTT.

J is TRBJ2-1 and V is TRBV6-5; TRBD2 matches 7 bases. CDR1 MNHEY and CDR2 SVGAGI come from the germline V gene. The J segment lost 7 bases and the V segment lost 0 bases, leaving 6 bases of the junction unmatched. CDR3 length: 15 residues. CDR3 DNA: TGTGCCAGCAGTTACTCGTCGGGGGGTCGGAATGAGCAGTTCTTC. Protein: CASSYSSGGRNEQFF.

The CDR3 is CASSQGRVGYGYTF. The CDR3 DNA reads as TGCGCCAGCAGCCAAGGACGGGTCGGCTATGGCTACACCTTC. This rearrangement joins TRBV4-1 to TRBJ1-2; D call uncertain. The CDR3 contains 14 residues. The germline gives CDR1 MGHRA, CDR2 YSYEKL. Deletions cut 1 base from V and 4 bases from J, with 10 bases between.

This chain connects TRBV25-1 to TRBJ1-5, with D perhaps TRBD1 (5 bases). Trimming took off 0 bases at V and 2 bases at J, with 11 bases between the two ends. The germline CDR1 and CDR2 sequences are MGHDK and SYGVNS. The CDR3 loop spans 16 amino acids. The CDR3, as DNA: TGTGCCAGCAGTGAATATGGGGGAAACGGCAATCAGCCCCAGCATTTT. It codes for CASSEYGGNGNQPQHF.

The chain is built from TRBV28 and TRBJ1-5; 8 bases match TRBD1. The CDR3 is made up of 16 amino acids. V lost 3 bases, J lost 4 bases, and 8 bases stayed unmatched. Germline V gene data show CDR1 as MDHEN and CDR2 as SYDVKM. Here the CDR3 DNA reads TGTGCCAGCAGTTTCGGGACAGGTGCGGGGAATCAGCCCCAGCATTTT. This sequence encodes CASSFGTGAGNQPQHF.

This sequence joins TRBV19 and TRBJ2-3, with 11 bases matching TRBD2. With V trimmed by 2 bases and J by 6 bases, 4 bases remained unmatched. CDR1 LNHDA and CDR2 SQIVND come from the germline V gene (reference sequence). CDR3 length equals 15 residues. In DNA form, the CDR3 reads TGTGCCAGTAGTATAACTAGCGGGAGTTTTGATACGCAGTATTTT. It yields the protein CASSITSGSFDTQYF. Based on the CDR3 plus reference TRBV19 and TRBJ2-3, the full variable domain is DGGITQSPKYLFRKEGQNVTLSCEQNLNHDAMYWYRQDPGQGLRLIYYSQIVNDFQKGDIAEGYSVSREKKESFPLTVTSAQKNPTAFYLCASSITSGSFDTQYFGPGTRLTVL.

The gene calls are TRBV3-1 (or the pseudogene TRBV3-2) and TRBJ1-3, with D perhaps matching TRBD1 (6 bases). The CDR3 sequence is 15 residues long. Germline lookup yields CDR1 LGHDT and CDR2 YNNKEL (reference sequence). V gave up 3 bases and J gave up 5 bases, with 14 bases separating them. The CDR3: CASSHEGGNRNTIYF. CDR3 coding DNA: TGTGCCAGCAGCCACGAAGGGGGAAACAGAAACACCATATATTTT.

The genes are TRBV29-1 and TRBJ1-2; TRBD1 agrees at 8 bases. The V and J ends lost 3 bases and 7 bases, in that order; junction bases with no gene match: 7. The CDR3 loop spans 13 amino acids. Germline-derived CDR1 and CDR2 are SQVTM and ANQGSEA. CDR3 in amino acids: CSVDAQGALGYTF. CDR3 nucleotide sequence: TGCAGCGTTGACGCGCAGGGGGCTCTTGGCTACACCTTC.